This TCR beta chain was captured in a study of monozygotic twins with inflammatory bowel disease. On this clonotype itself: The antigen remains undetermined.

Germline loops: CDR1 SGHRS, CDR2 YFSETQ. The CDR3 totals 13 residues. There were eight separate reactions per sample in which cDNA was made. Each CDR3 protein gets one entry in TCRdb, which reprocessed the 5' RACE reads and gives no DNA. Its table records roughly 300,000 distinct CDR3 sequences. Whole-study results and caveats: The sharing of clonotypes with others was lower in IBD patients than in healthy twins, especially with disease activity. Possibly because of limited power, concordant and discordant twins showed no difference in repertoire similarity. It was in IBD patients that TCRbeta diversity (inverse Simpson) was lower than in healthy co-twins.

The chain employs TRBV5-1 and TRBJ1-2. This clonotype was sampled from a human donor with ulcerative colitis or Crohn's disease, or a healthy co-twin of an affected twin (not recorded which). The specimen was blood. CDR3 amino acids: CASSLLGNYGYTF. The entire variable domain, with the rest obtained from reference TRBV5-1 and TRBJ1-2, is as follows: KAGVTQTPRYLIKTRGQQVTLSCSPISGHRSVSWYQQTPGQGLQFLFEYFSETQRNKGNFPGRFSGRQFSNSRSEMNVSTLELGDSALYLCASSLLGNYGYTFGSGTRLTVV.